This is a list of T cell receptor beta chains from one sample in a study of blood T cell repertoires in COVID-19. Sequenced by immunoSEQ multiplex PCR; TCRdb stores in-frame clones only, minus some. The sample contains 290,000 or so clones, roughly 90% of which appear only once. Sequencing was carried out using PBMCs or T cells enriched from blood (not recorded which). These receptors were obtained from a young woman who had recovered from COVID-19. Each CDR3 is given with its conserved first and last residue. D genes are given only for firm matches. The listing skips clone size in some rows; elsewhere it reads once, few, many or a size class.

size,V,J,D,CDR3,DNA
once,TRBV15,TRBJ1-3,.,CATSRDGLSGNTIYF,TGTGCCACCAGCAGAGATGGCCTCTCTGGAAACACCATATATTTT
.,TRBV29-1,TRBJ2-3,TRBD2,CSVGFSGTSTDTQYF,TGCAGCGTTGGATTTAGCGGGACGAGCACAGATACGCAGTATTTT
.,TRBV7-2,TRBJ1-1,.,CASSLRGGDTEAFF,TGTGCCAGCAGCTTGAGGGGGGGGGACACTGAAGCTTTCTTT
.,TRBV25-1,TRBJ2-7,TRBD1,CASSRWDSSYEQYF,TGTGCCAGCAGTAGATGGGACAGCTCCTACGAGCAGTACTTC
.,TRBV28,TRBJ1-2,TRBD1,CASSLTGQGDGYTF,TGTGCCAGCAGTTTAACGGGACAGGGGGATGGCTACACCTTC
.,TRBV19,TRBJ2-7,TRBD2,CASSIDPGLASYEQYF,TGTGCCAGTAGTATAGATCCGGGACTAGCGTCCTACGAGCAGTACTTC
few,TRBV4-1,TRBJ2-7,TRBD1,CASSQLGQGHNF,TGCGCCAGCAGCCAGCTGGGACAGGGTCATAACTTC
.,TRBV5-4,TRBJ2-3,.,CASSPASGTDTQYF,TGTGCCAGCAGCCCGGCTAGCGGCACAGATACGCAGTATTTT
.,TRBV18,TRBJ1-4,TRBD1,CASSPGQGATNEKLFF,TGTGCCAGCTCACCCGGACAGGGGGCAACTAATGAAAAACTGTTTTTT
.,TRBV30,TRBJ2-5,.,CAWDALQGAQYF,TGTGCCTGGGACGCGTTACAGGGTGCCCAGTACTTC
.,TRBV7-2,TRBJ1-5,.,CASSLSSNQPQHF,TGTGCCAGCAGCTTATCGAGCAATCAGCCCCAGCATTTT
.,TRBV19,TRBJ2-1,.,CASSPTRQEQFF,TGTGCCAGTAGTCCGACTCGACAGGAGCAGTTCTTC
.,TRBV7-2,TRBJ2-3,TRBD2,CASSRPSGSPTDTQYF,TGTGCCAGCAGCCGCCCTAGCGGGAGTCCGACAGATACGCAGTATTTT
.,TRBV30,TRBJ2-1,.,CAWGSGVGEQFF,TGTGCCTGGGGGTCAGGGGTCGGTGAGCAGTTCTTC
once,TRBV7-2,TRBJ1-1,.,CASSLFSNTEAFF,TGTGCCAGCAGCTTATTCAGTAACACTGAAGCTTTCTTT
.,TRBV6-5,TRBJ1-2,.,CASSYGQGFSYGYTF,TGTGCCAGCAGTTACGGGCAGGGGTTTTCCTATGGCTACACCTTC
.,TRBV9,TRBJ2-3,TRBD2,CASSTQTSGTDTQYF,TGTGCCAGCAGTACTCAGACTAGCGGCACAGATACGCAGTATTTT